These 20 T cell receptor beta chains originate from one sample sequenced in a study of blood T cell repertoires in COVID-19. The protocol was immunoSEQ multiplex PCR, while the TCRdb copy is restricted to in-frame clones and leaves out a portion. The sample records around 470,000 clones, 90% being singletons. Sample: PBMCs or T cells enriched from blood (not recorded which). These receptors came from a man aged 18 to 35 who had recovered from COVID-19.

V and J are TRBV18 and TRBJ1-1, with D perhaps TRBD1 (6 bases). CDR1 KGHSH and CDR2 LQKENI come from the germline V gene. Trimming removed 4 bases from V and 6 bases from J, with 15 bases in between. The CDR3 is 14 residues long. The CDR3 DNA reads as TGTGCCAGCTCACGACAGGATAGAGGGGCTGAAGCTTTCTTT. The encoded protein is CASSRQDRGAEAFF. Supplemented by reference TRBV18 and TRBJ1-1, the full variable domain reads NAGVMQNPRHLVRRRGQEARLRCSPMKGHSHVYWYRQLPEEGLKFMVYLQKENIIDESGMPKERFSAEFPKEGPSILRIQQVVRGDSAAYFCASSRQDRGAEAFFGQGTRLTVV.

Turning to this clone: Other nucleotide sequences from this sample produce the same CDR3. V and J are TRBV5-4 and TRBJ1-2; D is unresolved. V lost 4 bases to trimming and J lost 0 bases, with 7 bases between them. The CDR3 is made up of 13 amino acids. Germline values: CDR1 SGHNT, CDR2 YYREEE (reference sequence). The CDR3 DNA reads TGTGCCAGCAGCGGCAGGACTAACTATGGCTACACCTTC. Translating gives CASSGRTNYGYTF.

The V call is TRBV27, the J call TRBJ2-2; possible D gene TRBD1, 6 bases. V was clipped by 5 bases and J by 6 bases, with 16 bases between them. Germline CDR1 and CDR2: MNHEY and SMNVEV (reference sequence). The CDR3 consists of 15 residues. CDR3 bases: TGTGCCAGCAGTCCCTATCAACAGGGTTCCGGGGAGCTGTTTTTT. Protein product: CASSPYQQGSGELFF.

The CDR3 coding sequence is TGTGCCAGCAGCCAAGAGGCAGTGAAGACCCAGTACTTC. It translates to CASSQEAVKTQYF. This chain connects TRBV3-1 (or the pseudogene TRBV3-2) to TRBJ2-5; no clear D gene. CDR3 length: 13 residues. V lost 0 bases and J 6 bases, leaving 8 bases between the germline ends. CDR1 and CDR2 (germline): LGHDT, YNNKEL (reference sequence).

V and J are TRBV5-1 and TRBJ1-4; the match to TRBD1 covers 7 bases. The germline V gene has CDR1 SGHRS and CDR2 YFSETQ. CDR3 length: 14 amino acids. After removal of 3 bases from V and 3 bases from J, the junction contained 2 bases not matched to a gene. The CDR3 DNA reads as TGCGCCAGCAGCTCCGGGACAGCTAATGAAAAACTGTTTTTT. Residues: CASSSGTANEKLFF.

J is TRBJ1-2 and V is TRBV24-1, with a tentative D call TRBD1 (5 bases). CDR1 and CDR2 from the germline V gene are KGHDR and SFDVKD. The CDR3 is 15 residues long. Trimming pared 0 bases from V and 7 bases from J, leaving 14 bases between. The CDR3 DNA reads as TGTGCCACCAGTGATTTGCACGAACAGGTACGTGGCTACACCTTC. Amino acid sequence: CATSDLHEQVRGYTF.

This sequence joins TRBV4-1 and TRBJ2-1, with TRBD2 identical over 11 bases. The CDR3 loop spans 16 amino acids. Germline CDR1 is MGHRA and CDR2 is YSYEKL. The junction had 5 bases not matched to a gene; V was cut back by 0 bases and J by 7 bases. In DNA form, the CDR3 reads TGCGCCAGCAGCCAAGAACTAGCGGGAGCGGTGAATGAGCAGTTCTTC. This sequence encodes CASSQELAGAVNEQFF.

The chain carries TRBV7-6 and TRBJ1-4; D might be TRBD1 (5 bases). Germline CDR1 is SGHVS and CDR2 is FNYEAQ. V was clipped by 1 base and J by 4 bases, with 7 bases between them. The CDR3 consists of 14 residues. CDR3 DNA: TGTGCCAGCAGCTTAGTAGGGGATAATGAAAAACTGTTTTTT. Amino acids: CASSLVGDNEKLFF.

V gene TRBV21-1 combines with J gene TRBJ2-2; the table's D call TRBD1 went unverified against the DNA. TRBV21-1 counts as a pseudogene. The CDR3 loop spans 16 amino acids. CDR3 coding DNA: TGTGCCTGGGGAGTTCGGACAGGGACCGACACCGGGGAGCTGTTTTTT. Translating gives CAWGVRTGTDTGELFF.

This clone appeared once. CDR3 sequence (DNA): TGTGCCAGCAGCTTAGACCGTTATCGGCCCCAGCATTTT. Amino acids: CASSLDRYRPQHF. The rearrangement joins TRBV11-3 to TRBJ1-5; the D is unclear. Deletions cut 0 bases from V and 9 bases from J, with 9 bases between. Looked up from germline, CDR1 is SGHNT and CDR2 is YENEEA. The CDR3 is 13 residues long.

The chain joins TRBV6-5 to TRBJ1-4, with a possible D match to TRBD1 (5 bases). Germline CDR1 and CDR2: MNHEY and SVGAGI. V was clipped by 5 bases and J by 8 bases, with 15 bases between them. CDR3 size: 14 residues. The CDR3 region has the DNA TGTGCCAGCAGTCTCGGACATCCGAGGGAAAAACTGTTTTTT. This sequence encodes CASSLGHPREKLFF.

This clone was detected once. This rearrangement joins TRBV3-1 (or the pseudogene TRBV3-2) to TRBJ1-4, with D perhaps TRBD1 (6 bases). This CDR3 comprises 15 residues. V dropped 1 base and J dropped 7 bases, with 13 bases sitting between them. Germline CDR1 is LGHDT and CDR2 is YNNKEL (reference sequence). CDR3 nucleotides: TGTGCCAGCAGCCAAGTGGGGGGGCAAGGTGAAAAACTGTTTTTT. This encodes CASSQVGGQGEKLFF.

The rearrangement links TRBV3-1 (or the pseudogene TRBV3-2) to TRBJ2-1, with 11 bases matching TRBD2. Per the germline V gene, CDR1 is LGHDT and CDR2 is YNNKEL (reference sequence). V trimming: 3 bases; J trimming: 9 bases; junction bases outside the gene matches: 13. The CDR3 totals 17 residues. CDR3 in amino acids: CASSHAPLLAGDGEQFF. As DNA, the CDR3 is TGTGCCAGCAGCCATGCCCCATTACTAGCGGGAGACGGTGAGCAGTTCTTC.

The chain joins TRBV5-1 to TRBJ1-3; D uncertain. Trimming shortened V by 3 bases and J by 0 bases, and 19 bases separated the two germline ends. CDR1 SGHRS and CDR2 YFSETQ come from the germline V gene. The CDR3 has 18 residues. CDR3 residues: CASSSAVDKTSSGNTIYF. The CDR3 coding sequence is TGCGCCAGCAGCTCCGCCGTTGACAAAACCTCCTCTGGAAACACCATATATTTT.

The chain joins TRBV30 to TRBJ2-7; unclear D gene. From germline, CDR1 is GTSNPN and CDR2 SVGIG (reference sequence). The CDR3 is 11 residues long. The V end lost 3 bases, the J end lost 7 bases, and 10 bases lay between the germline ends. CDR3 nucleotides: TGTGCCTGGAGCGATGACAAGGAGCAGTACTTC. Protein sequence: CAWSDDKEQYF. Full variable domain (remainder filled in from reference TRBV30 and TRBJ2-7): SQTIHQWPATLVQPVGSPLSLECTVEGTSNPNLYWYRQAAGRGLQLLFYSVGIGQISSEVPQNLSASRPQDRQFILSSKKLLLSDSGFYLCAWSDDKEQYFGPGTRLTVT.

The rearrangement uses TRBV24-1 and TRBJ2-1, with 8 bases fitting TRBD2. Germline CDR1 and CDR2: KGHDR and SFDVKD. This CDR3 has 15 amino acids. Unmatched junction bases numbered 5, after V lost 4 bases and J lost 4 bases. The CDR3 nucleotides are TGTGCCACCAGTGAGTCTCCGGGAGGGTACAATGAGCAGTTCTTC. It is translated as CATSESPGGYNEQFF.

This clone showed up just once. The chain combines TRBV28 with TRBJ2-5; TRBD1 matches 7 bases. Germline V gene data show CDR1 as MDHEN and CDR2 as SYDVKM. The trim removed 6 bases at V and 5 bases at J, leaving 9 bases unmatched. The CDR3 consists of 14 residues. The CDR3 nucleotides read TGTGCCAGCAGGCCACAGGGGATGCAGGAGACCCAGTACTTC. It codes for CASRPQGMQETQYF.

CDR3 nucleotides: TGCGCCAGCAGCTTGGATAGCAGACGACCAACCATGAACACTGAAGCTTTCTTT. As protein: CASSLDSRRPTMNTEAFF. The chain joins TRBV5-1 to TRBJ1-1; no definite D call. V dropped 0 bases and J dropped 0 bases, with 18 bases sitting between them. The germline V gene encodes CDR1 SGHRS and CDR2 YFSETQ. This CDR3 region has 18 residues. The whole variable domain, filled in from reference TRBV5-1 and TRBJ1-1, reads KAGVTQTPRYLIKTRGQQVTLSCSPISGHRSVSWYQQTPGQGLQFLFEYFSETQRNKGNFPGRFSGRQFSNSRSEMNVSTLELGDSALYLCASSLDSRRPTMNTEAFFGQGTRLTVV.

The chain links TRBV6-4 to TRBJ1-6, with TRBD1 as a possible D gene (5 bases). CDR1 is MRHNA and CDR2 is SNTAGT in the germline V gene. The CDR3 loop spans 13 amino acids. The V and J ends lost 6 bases and 5 bases respectively, with 8 bases between them. The CDR3 is CASSSTDNSPLHF. For the CDR3, the DNA is TGTGCCAGCAGCTCGACAGATAATTCACCCCTCCACTTT.

V and J are TRBV30 and TRBJ1-2; D remains unclear. CDR1 and CDR2 from the germline V gene are GTSNPN and SVGIG (reference sequence). V lost 4 bases, J lost 3 bases, and 6 bases lay in between. The CDR3 sequence is 11 residues long. The CDR3 DNA follows: TGTGCCTGGAAAACTTACTATGGCTACACCTTC. Its translation is CAWKTYYGYTF. The full variable domain, in which reference TRBV30 and TRBJ1-2 provide the parts outside the CDR3, is SQTIHQWPATLVQPVGSPLSLECTVEGTSNPNLYWYRQAAGRGLQLLFYSVGIGQISSEVPQNLSASRPQDRQFILSSKKLLLSDSGFYLCAWKTYYGYTFGSGTRLTVV.